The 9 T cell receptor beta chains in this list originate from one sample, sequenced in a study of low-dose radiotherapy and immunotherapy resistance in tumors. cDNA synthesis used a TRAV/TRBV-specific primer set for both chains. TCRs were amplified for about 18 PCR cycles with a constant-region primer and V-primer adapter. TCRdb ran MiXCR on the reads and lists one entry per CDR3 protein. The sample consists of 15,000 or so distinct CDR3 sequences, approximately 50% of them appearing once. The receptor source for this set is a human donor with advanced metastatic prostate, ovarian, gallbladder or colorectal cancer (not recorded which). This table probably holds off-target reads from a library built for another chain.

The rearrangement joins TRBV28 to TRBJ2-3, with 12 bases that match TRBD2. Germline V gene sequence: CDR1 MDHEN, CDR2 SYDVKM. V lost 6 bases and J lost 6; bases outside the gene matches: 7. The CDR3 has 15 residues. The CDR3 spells CASSSSGRAGDTQYF. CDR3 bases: TGTGCCAGCAGCTCTAGCGGGAGGGCCGGGGATACGCAGTATTTT. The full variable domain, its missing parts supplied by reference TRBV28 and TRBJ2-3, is DVKVTQSSRYLVKRTGEKVFLECVQDMDHENMFWYRQDPGLGLRLIYFSYDVKMKEKGDIPEGYSVSREKKERFSLILESASTNQTSMYLCASSSSGRAGDTQYFGPGTRLTVL.

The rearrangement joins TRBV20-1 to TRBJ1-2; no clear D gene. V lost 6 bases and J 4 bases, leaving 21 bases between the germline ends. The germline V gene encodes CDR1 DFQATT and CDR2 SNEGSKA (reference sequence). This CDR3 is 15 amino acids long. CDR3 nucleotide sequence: TGCAGTGCCGGATCTTGGGAAGGGTCTACCTATGGCTACACCTTC. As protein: CSAGSWEGSTYGYTF.

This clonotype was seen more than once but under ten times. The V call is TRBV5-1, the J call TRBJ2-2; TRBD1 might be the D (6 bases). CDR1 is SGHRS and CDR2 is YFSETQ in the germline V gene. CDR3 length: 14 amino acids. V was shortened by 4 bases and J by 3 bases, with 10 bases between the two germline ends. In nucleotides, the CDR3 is TGCGCCAGCAGCATAGCAGGGGACACCGGGGAGCTGTTTTTT. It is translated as CASSIAGDTGELFF.

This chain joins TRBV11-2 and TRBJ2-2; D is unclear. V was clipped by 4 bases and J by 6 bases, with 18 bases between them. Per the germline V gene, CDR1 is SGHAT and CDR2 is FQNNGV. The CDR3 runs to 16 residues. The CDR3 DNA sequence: TGTGCCAGCAGCTCAGACTCCGCCGGGTTTGCCGGGGAGCTGTTTTTT. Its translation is CASSSDSAGFAGELFF.

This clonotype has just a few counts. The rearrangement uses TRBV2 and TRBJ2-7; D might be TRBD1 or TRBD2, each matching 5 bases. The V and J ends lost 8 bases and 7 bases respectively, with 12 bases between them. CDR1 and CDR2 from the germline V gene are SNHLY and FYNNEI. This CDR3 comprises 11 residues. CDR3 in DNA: TGTGCCAGCTACTCCTGGGGGGAGCAGTACTTC. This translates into CASYSWGEQYF.

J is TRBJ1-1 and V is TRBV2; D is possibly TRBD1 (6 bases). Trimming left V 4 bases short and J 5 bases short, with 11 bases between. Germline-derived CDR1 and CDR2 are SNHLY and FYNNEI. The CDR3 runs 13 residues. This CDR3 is CASSVDSGTEAFF. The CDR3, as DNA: TGTGCCAGCAGTGTGGACAGTGGTACTGAAGCTTTCTTT.

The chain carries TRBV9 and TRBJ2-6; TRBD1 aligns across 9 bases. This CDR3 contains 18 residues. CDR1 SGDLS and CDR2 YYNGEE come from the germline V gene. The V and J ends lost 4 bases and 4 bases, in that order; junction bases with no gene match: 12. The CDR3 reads CASSRRTGAMEGANVLTF. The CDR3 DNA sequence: TGTGCCAGCAGCCGCAGGACAGGGGCAATGGAGGGGGCCAACGTCCTGACTTTC. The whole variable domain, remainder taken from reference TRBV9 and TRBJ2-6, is DSGVTQTPKHLITATGQRVTLRCSPRSGDLSVYWYQQSLDQGLQFLIQYYNGEERAKGNILERFSAQQFPDLHSELNLSSLELGDSALYFCASSRRTGAMEGANVLTFGAGSRLTVL.

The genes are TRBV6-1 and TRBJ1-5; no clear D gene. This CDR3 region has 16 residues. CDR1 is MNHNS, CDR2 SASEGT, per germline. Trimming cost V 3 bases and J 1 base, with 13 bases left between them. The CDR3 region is CASSDEVLVSNQPQHF. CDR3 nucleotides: TGTGCCAGCAGTGATGAAGTGTTGGTGAGCAATCAGCCCCAGCATTTT.

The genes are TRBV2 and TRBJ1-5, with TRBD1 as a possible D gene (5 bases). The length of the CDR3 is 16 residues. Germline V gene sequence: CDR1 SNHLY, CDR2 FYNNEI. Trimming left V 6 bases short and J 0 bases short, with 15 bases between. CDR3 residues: CASSPLAGDSNQPQHF. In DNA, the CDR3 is TGTGCCAGCAGCCCACTTGCGGGGGATAGCAATCAGCCCCAGCATTTT.